A single sample is the source of the 7 T cell receptor beta chains below, sequenced in a study of blood T cell repertoires in COVID-19. Profiling relied on immunoSEQ multiplex PCR, and the TCRdb table lists in-frame clones only, not all of them. The sample holds approximately 440,000 clones, about 85% seen once. What was sequenced was PBMCs or T cells enriched from blood (not recorded which). These receptors were collected from a young woman who had recovered from COVID-19.

The chain recombines TRBV30 with TRBJ2-7; maybe TRBD2 (6 bases). Trimming took 2 bases from V and 5 from J, leaving 22 bases between them. CDR3 length: 16 residues. The germline V gene encodes CDR1 GTSNPN and CDR2 SVGIG (reference sequence). The CDR3 DNA sequence: TGTGCCTGGAGTCCCCTTCGGCGTGGGAGGCCCCACGAGCAGTACTTC. It codes for CAWSPLRRGRPHEQYF.

This CDR3 is CASSVGGSTSTDTQYF. The CDR3 nucleotides read TGTGCCAGCAGCGTAGGAGGGTCCACTAGCACAGATACGCAGTATTTT. The V gene is TRBV9, the J gene TRBJ2-3; TRBD2 is a possible D gene (5 bases). The CDR3 is made up of 16 amino acids. Germline lookup yields CDR1 SGDLS and CDR2 YYNGEE. With 0 bases removed from V and 0 bases from J, the gap between germline ends came to 11 bases.

The genes are TRBV5-1 and TRBJ1-2; D might be TRBD1 (5 bases). The CDR3 extends over 13 amino acids. Germline loops: CDR1 SGHRS, CDR2 YFSETQ. Trimming took off 4 bases at V and 8 bases at J, with 15 bases between the two ends. CDR3 nucleotides: TGCGCCAGCAGCCTCCGCCAGGGCTGGGGCTACACCTTC. Its translation is CASSLRQGWGYTF.

A remark on this clone: Distinct nucleotide sequences in the sample also encode this CDR3. The genes are TRBV30 and TRBJ1-3, with D possibly being TRBD1 (5 bases). In germline, CDR1 is GTSNPN, CDR2 SVGIG (reference sequence). The CDR3 loop spans 12 amino acids. V was cut by 2 bases and J by 4 bases, with 6 bases left in between. The CDR3 reads CAWSPGGNTIYF. CDR3 in DNA: TGTGCCTGGAGTCCAGGGGGAAACACCATATATTTT.

DNA of the CDR3: TGTGCCAGCAGCATTTCGCAGGCCTCCGCTGAAGCTTTCTTT. Its protein is CASSISQASAEAFF. This rearrangement joins TRBV27 to TRBJ1-1; no reliable D call. V was cut by 6 bases and J by 6 bases, with 17 bases left in between. Looked up from germline, CDR1 is MNHEY and CDR2 is SMNVEV (reference sequence). The CDR3 sequence is 14 residues long.

V usage is TRBV12-2 and J usage is TRBJ1-1; the table gives TRBD1 as D, unverified against the DNA. TRBV12-2 is marked as a pseudogene. The CDR3 loop spans 15 amino acids. The chain's CDR3 is CASRCQGIWMRGAFF. Written as DNA, the CDR3 is TGTGCAAGTCGCTGTCAGGGGATCTGGATGCGTGGAGCTTTCTTT.

The genes are TRBV2 and TRBJ2-5; tentative D call: TRBD2 (6 bases). The CDR3 is made up of 15 amino acids. Trimming shortened V by 8 bases and J by 3 bases, and 19 bases separated the two germline ends. Germline assignment: CDR1 SNHLY and CDR2 FYNNEI. The CDR3 loop reads CASSLGGLTEETQYF. The DNA for the CDR3 is TGTGCCAGCTCCTTGGGGGGATTAACAGAAGAGACCCAGTACTTC.